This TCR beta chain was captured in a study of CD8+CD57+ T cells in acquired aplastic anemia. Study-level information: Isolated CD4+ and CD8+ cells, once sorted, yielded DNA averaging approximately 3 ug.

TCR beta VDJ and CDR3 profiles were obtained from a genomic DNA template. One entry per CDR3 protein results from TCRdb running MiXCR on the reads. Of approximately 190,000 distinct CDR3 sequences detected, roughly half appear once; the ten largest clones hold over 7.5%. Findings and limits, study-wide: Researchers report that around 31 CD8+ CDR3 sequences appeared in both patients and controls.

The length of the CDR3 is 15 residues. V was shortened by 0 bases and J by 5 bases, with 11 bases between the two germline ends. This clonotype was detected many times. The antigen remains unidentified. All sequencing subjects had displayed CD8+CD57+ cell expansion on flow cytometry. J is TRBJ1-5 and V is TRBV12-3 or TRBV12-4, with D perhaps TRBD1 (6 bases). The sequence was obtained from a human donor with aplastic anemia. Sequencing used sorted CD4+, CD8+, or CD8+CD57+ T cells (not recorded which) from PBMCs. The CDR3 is CASSLATGPDQPQHF. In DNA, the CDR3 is TGTGCCAGCAGTTTAGCTACAGGGCCGGATCAGCCCCAGCATTTT.